This T cell receptor (beta chain) was sequenced in a study of chemoradiotherapy in HPV16-positive cancers. CDR3 length: 14 residues. Trimming shortened V by 4 bases and J by 2 bases, and 9 bases separated the two germline ends. Per germline, CDR1 SGDLS and CDR2 YYNGEE. Method: immunoSEQ multiplex PCR; TCRdb's copy keeps in-frame clones and lacks some. Of over 9,000 clones in the sample, roughly nine tenths were seen once. The table lists this clone with a count of one. Its matching antigen is unknown. Study-wide points: Candidate HPV-specific clones and E7-related TCR motifs grew in tumor during treatment.

The material was blood, obtained from a patient who underwent chemoradiotherapy. This chain uses TRBV9 with TRBJ1-4; a weak D match, TRBD1 (5 bases). This TCR was sampled from a human donor with HPV-associated anogenital cancer. The CDR3 bases are TGTGCCAGCAGCCCCCAGGGTACTAATGAAAAACTGTTTTTT. Its protein is CASSPQGTNEKLFF.